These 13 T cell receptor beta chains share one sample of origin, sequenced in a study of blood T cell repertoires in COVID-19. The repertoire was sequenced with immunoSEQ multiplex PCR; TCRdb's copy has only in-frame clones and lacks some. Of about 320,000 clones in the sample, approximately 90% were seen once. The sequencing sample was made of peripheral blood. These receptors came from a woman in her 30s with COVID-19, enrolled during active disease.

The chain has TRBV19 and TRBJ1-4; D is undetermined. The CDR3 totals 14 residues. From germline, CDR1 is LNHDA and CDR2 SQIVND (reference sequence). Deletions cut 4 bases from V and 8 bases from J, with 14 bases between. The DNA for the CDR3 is TGTGCCAGTAGTAGGGCGGAGGGAGAGGAAAAACTGTTTTTT. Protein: CASSRAEGEEKLFF.

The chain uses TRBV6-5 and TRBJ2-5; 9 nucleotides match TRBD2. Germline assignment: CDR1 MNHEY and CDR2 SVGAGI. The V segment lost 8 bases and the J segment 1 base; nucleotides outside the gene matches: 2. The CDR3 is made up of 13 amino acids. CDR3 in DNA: TGTGCCAGCGGGGGACTAGCCCAAGAGACCCAGTACTTC. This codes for CASGGLAQETQYF.

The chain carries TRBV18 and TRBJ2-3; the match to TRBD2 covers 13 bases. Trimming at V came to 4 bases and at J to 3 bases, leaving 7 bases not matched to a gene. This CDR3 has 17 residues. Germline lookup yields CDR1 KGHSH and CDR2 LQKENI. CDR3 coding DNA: TGTGCCAGCTCACTGGGACTAGCGGGGACTACTACAGATACGCAGTATTTT. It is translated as CASSLGLAGTTTDTQYF.

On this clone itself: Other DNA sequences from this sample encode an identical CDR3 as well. In DNA, the CDR3 is TGTGCCAGTAGTATTGGACAGGCGGCCTACGAGCAGTACTTC. This sequence encodes CASSIGQAAYEQYF. V and J are TRBV19 and TRBJ2-7; 7 nucleotides align to TRBD1. The CDR3 is made up of 14 amino acids. Germline CDR1 is LNHDA and CDR2 is SQIVND (reference sequence). V lost 3 bases to trimming and J lost 2 bases; unmatched junction nucleotides: 4.

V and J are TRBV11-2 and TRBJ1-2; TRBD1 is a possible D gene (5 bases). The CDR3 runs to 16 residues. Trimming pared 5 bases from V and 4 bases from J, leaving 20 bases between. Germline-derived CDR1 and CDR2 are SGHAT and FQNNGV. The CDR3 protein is CASSPVGGPSGYGYTF. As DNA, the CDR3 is TGTGCCAGCAGCCCCGTGGGGGGACCCTCCGGCTATGGCTACACCTTC.

In DNA, the CDR3 is TGTGCCACCGTTGACAGAAACTCTGGAAACACCATATATTTT. Protein: CATVDRNSGNTIYF. The V call is TRBV2, the J call TRBJ1-3; a weak D match, TRBD1 (5 bases). V dropped 10 bases and J dropped 0 bases, with 13 bases sitting between them. The CDR3 runs 14 residues. The V gene's germline CDR1 is SNHLY and CDR2 FYNNEI.

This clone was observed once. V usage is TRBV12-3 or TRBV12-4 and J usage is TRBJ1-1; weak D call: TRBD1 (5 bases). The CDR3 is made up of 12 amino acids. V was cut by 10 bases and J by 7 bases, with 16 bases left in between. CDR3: CAISNGGYEAFF. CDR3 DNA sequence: TGTGCCATCTCGAACGGGGGGTATGAAGCTTTCTTT.

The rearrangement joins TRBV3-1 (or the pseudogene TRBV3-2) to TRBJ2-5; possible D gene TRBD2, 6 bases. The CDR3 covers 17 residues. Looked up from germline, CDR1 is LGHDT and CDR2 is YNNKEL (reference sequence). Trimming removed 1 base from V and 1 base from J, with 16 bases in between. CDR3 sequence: CASSQARGGAIQETQYF. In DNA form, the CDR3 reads TGTGCCAGCAGCCAAGCTCGGGGCGGGGCGATCCAAGAGACCCAGTACTTC.

The CDR3: CASSEAGAVGATEAFF. For the CDR3, the DNA is TGTGCCAGCAGTGAAGCAGGGGCGGTTGGGGCCACTGAAGCTTTCTTT. The chain has TRBV6-1 and TRBJ1-1; TRBD1 might be the D (5 bases). The germline CDR1 and CDR2 sequences are MNHNS and SASEGT. V lost 0 bases and J lost 4, with 15 bases in between. CDR3 length: 16 residues.

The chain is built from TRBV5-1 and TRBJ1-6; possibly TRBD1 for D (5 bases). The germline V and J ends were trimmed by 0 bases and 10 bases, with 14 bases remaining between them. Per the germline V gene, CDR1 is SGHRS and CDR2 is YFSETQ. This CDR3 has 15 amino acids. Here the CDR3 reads CASSLGREVYSPLHF. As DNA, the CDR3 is TGCGCCAGCAGCTTGGGCAGGGAGGTGTACTCACCCCTCCACTTT.

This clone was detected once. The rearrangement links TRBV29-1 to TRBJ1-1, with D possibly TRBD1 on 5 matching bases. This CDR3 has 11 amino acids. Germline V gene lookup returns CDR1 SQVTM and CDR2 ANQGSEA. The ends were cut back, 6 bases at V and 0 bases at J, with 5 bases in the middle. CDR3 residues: CSVRVNTEAFF. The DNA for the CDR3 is TGCAGCGTCAGGGTGAACACTGAAGCTTTCTTT.

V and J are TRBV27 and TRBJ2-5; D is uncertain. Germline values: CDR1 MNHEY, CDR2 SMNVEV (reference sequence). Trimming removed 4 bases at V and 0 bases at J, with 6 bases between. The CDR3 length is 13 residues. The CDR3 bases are TGTGCCAGCAGTTCCGACAACCAAGAGACCCAGTACTTC. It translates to CASSSDNQETQYF.

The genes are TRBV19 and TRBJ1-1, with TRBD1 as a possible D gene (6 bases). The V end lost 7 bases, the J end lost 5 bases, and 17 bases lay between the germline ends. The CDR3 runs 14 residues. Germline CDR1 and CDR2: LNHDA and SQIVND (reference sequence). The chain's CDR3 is CASTLGAKRTEAFF. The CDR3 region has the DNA TGTGCCAGTACCCTGGGGGCGAAGAGAACTGAAGCTTTCTTT. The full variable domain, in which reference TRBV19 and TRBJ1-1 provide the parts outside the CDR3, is DGGITQSPKYLFRKEGQNVTLSCEQNLNHDAMYWYRQDPGQGLRLIYYSQIVNDFQKGDIAEGYSVSREKKESFPLTVTSAQKNPTAFYLCASTLGAKRTEAFFGQGTRLTVV.